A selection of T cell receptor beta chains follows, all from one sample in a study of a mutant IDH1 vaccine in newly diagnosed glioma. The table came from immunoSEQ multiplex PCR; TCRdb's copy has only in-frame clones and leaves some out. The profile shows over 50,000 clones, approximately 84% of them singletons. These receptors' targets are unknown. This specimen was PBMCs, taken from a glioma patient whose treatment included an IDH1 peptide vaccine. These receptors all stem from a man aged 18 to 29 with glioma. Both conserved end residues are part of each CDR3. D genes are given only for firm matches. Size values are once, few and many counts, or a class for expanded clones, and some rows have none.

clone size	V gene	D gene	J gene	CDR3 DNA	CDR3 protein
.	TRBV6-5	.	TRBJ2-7	TGTGCCAGCAGTTACTCGACGCTTGAAACCTACGAGCAGTACTTC	CASSYSTLETYEQYF
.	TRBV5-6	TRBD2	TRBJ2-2	TGTGCCAGCACCCGGCGAGGCGGGAGCGTGTCCGGGGAGCTGTTTTTT	CASTRRGGSVSGELFF
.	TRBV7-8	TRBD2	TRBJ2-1	TGTGCCAGCAGCTTTGAGTGGGCTAGCGGGGGGGCCAATGAGCAGTTCTTC	CASSFEWASGGANEQFF
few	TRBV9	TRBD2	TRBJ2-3	TGTGCCAGCAGTCGTAGCGGGGGGAGCACAGATACGCAGTATTTT	CASSRSGGSTDTQYF
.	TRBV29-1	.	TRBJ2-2	TGCAGCGTGTACCTATGGGACTGGACCGGGGAGCTGTTTTTT	CSVYLWDWTGELFF
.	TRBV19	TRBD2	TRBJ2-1	TGTGCCAGTAGTAACCATCGGACTAGCGGCCCCAATGAGCAGTTCTTC	CASSNHRTSGPNEQFF
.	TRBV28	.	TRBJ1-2	TGTGCCAGCAGGAATTTACAGGAAGCTAACTATGGCTACACCTTC	CASRNLQEANYGYTF
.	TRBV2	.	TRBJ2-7	TGTGCCAGCAGTGTCGAAGGGGGACGTTCCTACGAGCAGTACTTC	CASSVEGGRSYEQYF
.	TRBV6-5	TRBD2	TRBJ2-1	TGTGCCAGCAGTTACTCGAAGCGGGGGGCGGACAATGAGCAGTTCTTC	CASSYSKRGADNEQFF
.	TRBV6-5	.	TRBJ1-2	TGTGCCAGCAGTTACTCGAGCACTTATGGCTACACCTTC	CASSYSSTYGYTF
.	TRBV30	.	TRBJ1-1	TGTGCCTGGAGCTTGTGGGCTATGAACACTGAAGCTTTCTTT	CAWSLWAMNTEAFF
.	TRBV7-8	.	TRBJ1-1	TGTGCCAGCAGCTCACGGGCGGGTAACACTGAAGCTTTCTTT	CASSSRAGNTEAFF
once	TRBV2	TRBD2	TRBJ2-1	TGTGCCAGCAGTGAAGTGGGGGGGTACAATGAGCAGTTCTTC	CASSEVGGYNEQFF
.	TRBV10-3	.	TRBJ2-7	TGTGCCATCAGTGATTTACGGGTCGGGGGGCATCACTCCTACGAGCAGTACTTC	CAISDLRVGGHHSYEQYF
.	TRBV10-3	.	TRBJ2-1	TGTGCCATCAGTGACAGCTCCTACAATGAGCAGTTCTTC	CAISDSSYNEQFF
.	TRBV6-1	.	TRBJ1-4	TGTGCCAGCAAATTAGGCGGAACTAATGAAAAACTGTTTTTT	CASKLGGTNEKLFF
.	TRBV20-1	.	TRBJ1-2	TGCAGTGTAAGGGATAACTATGGCTACACCTTC	CSVRDNYGYTF
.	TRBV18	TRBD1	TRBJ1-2	TGTGCCAGCTCACGCGACAGGGAAAATGGCTACACCTTC	CASSRDRENGYTF
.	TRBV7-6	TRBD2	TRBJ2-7	TGTGCCAGCAGCTTAACTACGGGGGGTATCTACGAGCAGTACTTC	CASSLTTGGIYEQYF
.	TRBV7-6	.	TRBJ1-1	TGTGCCAGCAGCCGCGGAGGAGGGGATACTGAAGCTTTCTTT	CASSRGGGDTEAFF
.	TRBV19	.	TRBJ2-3	TGTGCCCTCCCTGGGGGCGAGGTCACAGATACGCAGTATTTT	CALPGGEVTDTQYF
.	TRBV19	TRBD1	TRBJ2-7	TGTGCCAGTCAGGACAGGAATTACGGGCAGGTGAATTACTACGAGCAGTACTTC	CASQDRNYGQVNYYEQYF
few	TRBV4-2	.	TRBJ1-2	TGTGCCAGCAGCCAAGATTACAAGGGGGTAGTCTATGGCTACACCTTC	CASSQDYKGVVYGYTF
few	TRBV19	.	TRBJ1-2	TGTGCCAGTAGTATCATAAGGGGATCTTATGGCTACACCTTC	CASSIIRGSYGYTF
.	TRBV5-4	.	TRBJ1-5	TGTGCCAGCAGCTTGGGGGGGCCCGCAGGCAATCAGCCCCAGCATTTT	CASSLGGPAGNQPQHF
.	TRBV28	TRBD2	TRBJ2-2	TGTGCCAGCAGTTTATTGGGGACTAGCCTTGGCACCGGGGAGCTGTTTTTT	CASSLLGTSLGTGELFF
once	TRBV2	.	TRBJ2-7	TGTGCCAGCCGGAGTCCAGGAGGGGTGTCCTACGAGCAGTACTTC	CASRSPGGVSYEQYF
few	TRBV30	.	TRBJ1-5	TGTGCCTGGGCGATATCCGGTCAGCCCCAGCATTTT	CAWAISGQPQHF
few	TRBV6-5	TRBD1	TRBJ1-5	TGTGCCAGCAGCCGGGACAGGGGTAGGCAGCCCCAGCATTTT	CASSRDRGRQPQHF
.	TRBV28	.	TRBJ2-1	TGCGGACGGGCCAGCACCCGGGAGCAGTTCTTC	CGRASTREQFF
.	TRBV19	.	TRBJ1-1	TGTGCCAGCGACAACCGGGCCGCCTTTTCGAACACTGAAGCTTTCTTT	CASDNRAAFSNTEAFF
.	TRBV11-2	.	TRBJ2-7	TGTGCCAGCAGCTTCGAACTGGACCTCTACGAGCAGTACTTC	CASSFELDLYEQYF
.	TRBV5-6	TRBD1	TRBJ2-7	TGTGCCAGCAGCGGGATGACAGGGGGCGAGGGATCCTACGAGCAGTACTTC	CASSGMTGGEGSYEQYF
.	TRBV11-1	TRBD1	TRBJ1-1	TGTGCCAGCAGCTCGACAGGGGGGTGGATTGACACTGAAGCTTTCTTT	CASSSTGGWIDTEAFF
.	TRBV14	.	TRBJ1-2	TGTGCCAGCAGCCGGGACGTTAACAAGTTCTATGGCTACACCTTC	CASSRDVNKFYGYTF
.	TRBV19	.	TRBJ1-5	TGTGCCAGTAGTAGTAGGAACAGGCCCTATAGCAATCAGCCCCAGCATTTT	CASSSRNRPYSNQPQHF
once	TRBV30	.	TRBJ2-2	TGTGCCTGGAGTGGCCTCAGGGAGCTGTTTTTT	CAWSGLRELFF
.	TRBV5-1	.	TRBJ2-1	TGCGCCAGCAGCACGGGTGGAGGGGCCACAGTTTACAATGAGCAGTTCTTC	CASSTGGGATVYNEQFF
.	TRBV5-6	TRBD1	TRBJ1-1	TGTGCCAGCAGCTTGCCCCGGACAGGGTTCAACACTGAAGCTTTCTTT	CASSLPRTGFNTEAFF
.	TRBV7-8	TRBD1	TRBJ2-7	TGTGCCAGCAGCTTAGGGGGACAGGGTTCCTACGAGCAGTACTTC	CASSLGGQGSYEQYF
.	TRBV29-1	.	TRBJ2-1	TGCAGCGTTGCAGTTGGCCCCCCCCAGGATGAGCAGTTCTTC	CSVAVGPPQDEQFF
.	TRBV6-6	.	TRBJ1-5	TGTGCCAGCAGTTACCCGGTTCAGCCCCAGCATTTT	CASSYPVQPQHF
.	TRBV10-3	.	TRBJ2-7	TGTGCCATCAGCGGGGCCATCAGCTCTTACGAGCAGTACTTC	CAISGAISSYEQYF
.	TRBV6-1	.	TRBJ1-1	TGTGCCAGCCTCATTGGTTTGGACACTGAAGCTTTCTTT	CASLIGLDTEAFF
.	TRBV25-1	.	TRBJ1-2	TGTGCCAGCAGTGAATGGGCAGGAGGCTACACCTTC	CASSEWAGGYTF
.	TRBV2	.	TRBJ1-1	TGTGCCAGCAGTGAAGGGGACACTGAAGCTTTCTTT	CASSEGDTEAFF
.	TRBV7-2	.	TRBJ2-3	TGTGCCAGCAGCTTAGCGACGTCTCCCGGAACAGATACGCAGTATTTT	CASSLATSPGTDTQYF
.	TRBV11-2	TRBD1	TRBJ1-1	TGTGCCAGCAGCACTCGGACAGGGGAGGTTGGTGAAGCTTTCTTT	CASSTRTGEVGEAFF
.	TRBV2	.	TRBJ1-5	TGTGCCAGCAGTAGAATCGGGCGACAGGTCACTCAGCCCCAGCATTTT	CASSRIGRQVTQPQHF
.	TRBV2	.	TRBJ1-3	TGTGCCAGCAGAGCTGACAGTCTCTCTGGAAACACCATATATTTT	CASRADSLSGNTIYF
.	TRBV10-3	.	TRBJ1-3	TGTGCCATGCGTACGTTGACAGGCTCTGGAAACACCATATATTTT	CAMRTLTGSGNTIYF
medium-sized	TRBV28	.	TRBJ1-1	TGTGCCAGCAGTTTCGCAGGGTACCCTGAAGCTTTCTTT	CASSFAGYPEAFF
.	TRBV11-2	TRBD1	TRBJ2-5	TGTGCCAGCAGCCCCGGACAGGGAGGTATCGAGACCCAGTACTTC	CASSPGQGGIETQYF
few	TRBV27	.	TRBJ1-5	TGTGCCAGCAGTCATGACGCGACAGCCGAACGCAATCAGCCCCAGCATTTT	CASSHDATAERNQPQHF
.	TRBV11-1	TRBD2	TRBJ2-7	TGTGCCAGCAGCTTATGGGGGGGGAATTACGAGCAGTACTTC	CASSLWGGNYEQYF